A selection of T cell receptor beta chains follows, all from one sample in a study of CXCR3-negative and CXCR3-positive naive CD8 T cells. Each CDR3 protein gets one entry in TCRdb, which reprocessed the 5' RACE reads and gives no DNA. Its table records over 100,000 distinct CDR3 sequences. The sequencing sample was made of naive CXCR3+ CD8+ T cells from blood. The source of these receptors is a human donor in good health. Some clones in this sample may be carry-over from other donors' samples. Each CDR3 is given with its conserved first and last residue.

TRBV5-1	TRBJ1-1	CASKERTAMNTEAFF
TRBV2	TRBJ1-3	CASSEAGGGNTIYF
TRBV12-3/TRBV12-4	TRBJ2-1	CASSYGIPEGEQFF
TRBV29-1	TRBJ2-1	CSVTSGSTDEQFF
TRBV27	TRBJ2-7	CASSFRDKLYEQYF
TRBV12-3/TRBV12-4	TRBJ1-4	CASTRSYNEKLFF
TRBV4-1	TRBJ2-2	CASSHGVRGAGELFF
TRBV18	TRBJ1-3	CASSPWDTVAGNTIYF
TRBV28	TRBJ2-7	CASSLEGREQYF
TRBV5-4	TRBJ2-1	CASSLSVSYFYNEQFF
TRBV6-5	TRBJ1-1	CASSPGGEWGNTEAFF
TRBV4-1	TRBJ2-7	CASSPQGQGASEQYF
TRBV15	TRBJ2-1	CATSRVSGKLEDEFF
TRBV7-3	TRBJ2-1	CASSLLSGMEQFF
TRBV12-3/TRBV12-4	TRBJ2-1	CASSLTWRQGAYNEQFF
TRBV7-9	TRBJ2-1	CASSPRRLADNNEQFF
TRBV5-6	TRBJ2-6	CASSSHRQVNSGANVLTF
TRBV5-1	TRBJ1-1	CASSLPVTGESTEAFF
TRBV5-1	TRBJ2-1	CASSRTWGPYNEQFF
TRBV7-3	TRBJ2-3	CASSLMGTSGYTDTQYF
TRBV29-1	TRBJ2-4	CSVEEVAKNIQYF
TRBV6-5	TRBJ2-1	CASSYSSPSGEYNEQFF
TRBV28	TRBJ1-2	CASKSTSNYGYTF